This T cell receptor beta chain stems from a study of cytomegalovirus exposure and HLA in healthy donors. About the research overall: Earlier results showed 90 million to 120 million unique TCR beta sequences derived from some 180 million T cells. Study results and caveats: TCR beta sequences reportedly predicted most subjects' HLA-A and HLA-B alleles accurately.

With 60 Vbeta and 13 Jbeta primers, the PCR was carried out. Methods used by the authors: Some 11 million of the roughly 80 million unique TCR beta chains counted in a later analysis were shared. Produced via immunoSEQ multiplex PCR; TCRdb's table is partial and in-frame only. The V and J calls and clone size are taken from that table; D and trimming were inferred from the DNA. The sample holds 250,000 to 350,000 clones; 70% to 90% are singletons and the top ten take around 2.1%. This CDR3 is 16 amino acids long. Germline values: CDR1 MNHNS, CDR2 SASEGT. The V gene lost 2 bases and the J gene lost 0 bases, with 11 bases spanning the gap. A word on this clone: As yet, its antigen is unknown.

The origin of this receptor is a woman aged 18-29 years in good health and CMV-seronegative. The sequencing sample was made of PBMCs. J is TRBJ1-5 and V is TRBV6-1; D is perhaps TRBD1 (5 bases). The CDR3 bases are TGTGCCAGCAGTGAACAGGACATCTATAGCAATCAGCCCCAGCATTTT. Translation gives CASSEQDIYSNQPQHF.